Shown below are 4 T cell receptor beta chains from a single sample sequenced in a study of cytomegalovirus exposure and HLA in healthy donors. Use of 60 Vbeta and 13 Jbeta primers characterized the PCR. Generated by immunoSEQ multiplex PCR, the TCRdb table keeps only in-frame clones and is missing some. The table has 250,000 or so clones, 80% to 95% seen once. Sequencing input: PBMCs. The receptors come from a girl aged 2-10 years in good health and CMV-seronegative.

This clone was counted only a few times. The gene calls are TRBV2 and TRBJ1-1; TRBD1 aligns across 10 bases. The V and J ends lost 9 bases and 5 bases, in that order; junction bases with no gene match: 6. There are 13 residues in the CDR3. Germline-derived CDR1 and CDR2 are SNHLY and FYNNEI. The CDR3 protein is CARGQGGGTEAFF. The CDR3 region has the DNA TGTGCCAGAGGACAGGGGGGCGGGACTGAAGCTTTCTTT. The whole variable domain, filled in from reference TRBV2 and TRBJ1-1, reads EPEVTQTPSHQVTQMGQEVILRCVPISNHLYFYWYRQILGQKVEFLVSFYNNEISEKSEIFDDQFSVERPDGSNFTLKIRSTKLEDSAMYFCARGQGGGTEAFFGQGTRLTVV.

The chain employs TRBV9 and TRBJ2-2, with D perhaps matching TRBD1 (5 bases). V was shortened by 3 bases and J by 4 bases, with 13 bases between the two germline ends. Germline values: CDR1 SGDLS, CDR2 YYNGEE. This CDR3 has 15 amino acids. The CDR3 bases are TGTGCCAGCAGCGGCTGGGGCCGAGGCACCGGGGAGCTGTTTTTT. Its protein product is CASSGWGRGTGELFF.

V and J are TRBV10-2 and TRBJ2-2, with D tentatively TRBD1 (6 bases). Germline V gene sequence: CDR1 WSHSY, CDR2 SAAADI. With 8 bases removed from V and 7 bases from J, the gap between germline ends came to 20 bases. This CDR3 comprises 15 residues. The CDR3 nucleotides read TGCGCCAGCTTATTTACCGTCAGGGGCGGCGGGGAGCTGTTTTTT. Its translation is CASLFTVRGGGELFF.

The chain uses TRBV5-1 and TRBJ1-1; the match to TRBD1 covers 8 bases. V lost 0 bases, J lost 6 bases, and 7 bases stayed unmatched. The CDR3 contains 15 residues. Germline lookup yields CDR1 SGHRS and CDR2 YFSETQ. In DNA form, the CDR3 reads TGCGCCAGCAGCTTGGGGCAGGGGGCTGACCCTGAAGCTTTCTTT. This sequence encodes CASSLGQGADPEAFF. Together with reference TRBV5-1 and TRBJ1-1, the CDR3 gives the full variable domain: KAGVTQTPRYLIKTRGQQVTLSCSPISGHRSVSWYQQTPGQGLQFLFEYFSETQRNKGNFPGRFSGRQFSNSRSEMNVSTLELGDSALYLCASSLGQGADPEAFFGQGTRLTVV.